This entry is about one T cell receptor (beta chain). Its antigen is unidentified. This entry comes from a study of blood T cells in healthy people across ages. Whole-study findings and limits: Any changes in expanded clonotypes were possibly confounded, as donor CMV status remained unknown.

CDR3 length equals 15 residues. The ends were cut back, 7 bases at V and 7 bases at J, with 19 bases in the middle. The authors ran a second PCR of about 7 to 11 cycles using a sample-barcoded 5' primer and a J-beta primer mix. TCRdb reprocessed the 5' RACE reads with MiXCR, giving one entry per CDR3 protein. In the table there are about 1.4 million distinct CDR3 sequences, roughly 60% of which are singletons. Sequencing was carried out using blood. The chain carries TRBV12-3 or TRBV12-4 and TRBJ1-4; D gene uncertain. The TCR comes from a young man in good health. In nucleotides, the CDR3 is TGTGCCAGCACCCCCGAGAGCATCAAAGGTGAAAAACTGTTTTTT. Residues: CASTPESIKGEKLFF.